The clone carrying this T cell receptor beta chain has more than one count but fewer than ten. Its antigen remains unknown. CDR3 length: 14 amino acids. V lost 5 bases, J lost 6 bases, and 13 bases stayed unmatched. CDR1 is DFQATT, CDR2 SNEGSKA, per germline (reference sequence). Sample-barcoded 5' priming and a J-beta primer mix drove a second PCR of about 6 to 11 cycles. The template-switch adaptor was a 5' adaptor with 12 random nucleotides. It tagged each cDNA molecule. In TCRdb, the 5' RACE reads were re-called with MiXCR into one record per CDR3 protein. The profile shows about 1 million distinct CDR3 sequences, 35% to 50% of them singletons. Donors ranged from about 6 to 95 years old and were healthy Caucasians in Russia. For every donor, a draw yielded about 10 milliliters of peripheral blood. This sample was included in a study of blood T cells in healthy people across ages. Overall study results and limits: Because donor CMV status was unknown, expanded clonotype changes were possibly confounded.

This sequence joins TRBV20-1 and TRBJ2-7; 7 nucleotides line up with TRBD2. The receptor was derived from a woman in her sixties in good health. The sequenced material came from blood. The DNA of the CDR3 is TGCAGTGCTCCCCGGCTAGCGGATGGCCCCGAGCAGTACTTC. The encoded protein is CSAPRLADGPEQYF.